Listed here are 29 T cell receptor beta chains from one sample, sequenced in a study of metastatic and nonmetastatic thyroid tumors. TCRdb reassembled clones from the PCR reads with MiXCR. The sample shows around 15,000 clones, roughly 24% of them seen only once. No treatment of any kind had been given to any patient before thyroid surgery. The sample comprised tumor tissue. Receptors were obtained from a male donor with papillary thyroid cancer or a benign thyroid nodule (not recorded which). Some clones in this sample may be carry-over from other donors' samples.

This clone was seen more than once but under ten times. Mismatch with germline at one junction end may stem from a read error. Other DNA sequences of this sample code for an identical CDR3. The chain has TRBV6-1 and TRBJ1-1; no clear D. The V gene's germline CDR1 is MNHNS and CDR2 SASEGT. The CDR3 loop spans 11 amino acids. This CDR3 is CASSKPGEESF. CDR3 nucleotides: TGTGCAAGCAGTAAGCCCGGAGAGGAATCATTT.

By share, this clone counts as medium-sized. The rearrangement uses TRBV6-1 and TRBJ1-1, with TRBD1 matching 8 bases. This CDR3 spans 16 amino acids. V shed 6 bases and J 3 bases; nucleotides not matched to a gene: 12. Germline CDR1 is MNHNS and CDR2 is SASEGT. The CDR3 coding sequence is TGTGCCAGCAGGAGTGGGCAGGGGGCGTGGGACACTGAAGCTTTCTTT. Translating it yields CASRSGQGAWDTEAFF.

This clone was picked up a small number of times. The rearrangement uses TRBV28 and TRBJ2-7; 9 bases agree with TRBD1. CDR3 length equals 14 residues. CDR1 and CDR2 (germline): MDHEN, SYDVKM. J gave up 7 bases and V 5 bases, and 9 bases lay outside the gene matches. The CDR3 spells CASSLRTGVGEQYF. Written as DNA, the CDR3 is TGTGCCAGCAGTCTCCGGACAGGGGTGGGAGAGCAGTACTTC.

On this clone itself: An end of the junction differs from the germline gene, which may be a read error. The CDR3 nucleotides read TGTGCCACCAGTCCTTGGGGGGAACAGCCCCAGCATTTT. Translated, it gives CATSPWGEQPQHF. This chain uses TRBV6-4 with TRBJ1-5, with D perhaps matching TRBD1 (5 bases). The CDR3 sequence is 13 residues long. Germline V lookup: CDR1 MRHNA, CDR2 SNTAGT.

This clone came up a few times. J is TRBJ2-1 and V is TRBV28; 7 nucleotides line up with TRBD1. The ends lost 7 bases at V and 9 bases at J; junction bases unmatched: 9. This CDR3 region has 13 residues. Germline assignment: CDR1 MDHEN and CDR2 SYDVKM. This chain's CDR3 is CASNPGQRTEQFF. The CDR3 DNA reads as TGTGCCAGCAACCCGGGACAGAGGACTGAGCAGTTCTTC.

CDR3: CASLRATSTPYGYTF. The CDR3 bases are TGTGCCAGCCTACGGGCGACATCAACCCCGTATGGCTACACCTTC. The chain employs TRBV18 and TRBJ1-2, with D unresolved. This CDR3 spans 15 amino acids. With 8 bases removed from V and 5 bases from J, the gap between germline ends came to 21 bases. Per the germline V gene, CDR1 is KGHSH and CDR2 is LQKENI.

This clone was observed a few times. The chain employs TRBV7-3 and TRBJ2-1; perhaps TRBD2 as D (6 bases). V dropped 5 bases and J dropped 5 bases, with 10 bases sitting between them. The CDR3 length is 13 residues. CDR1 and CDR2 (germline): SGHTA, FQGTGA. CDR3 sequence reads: CASSATRDNEQFF. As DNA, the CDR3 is TGTGCCAGCAGCGCGACTAGAGACAATGAGCAGTTCTTC.

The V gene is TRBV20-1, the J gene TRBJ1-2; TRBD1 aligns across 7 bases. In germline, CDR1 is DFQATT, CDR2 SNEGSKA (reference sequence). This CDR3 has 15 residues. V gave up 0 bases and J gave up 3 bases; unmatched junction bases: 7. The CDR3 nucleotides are TGCAGTGCTAGAGACTACTACACAGGGGACTATGGCTACACCTTC. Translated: CSARDYYTGDYGYTF.

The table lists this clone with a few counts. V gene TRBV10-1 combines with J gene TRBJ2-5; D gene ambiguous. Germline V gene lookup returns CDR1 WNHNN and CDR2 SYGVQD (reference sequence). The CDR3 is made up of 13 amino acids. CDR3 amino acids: CAIQRTIQETQYF. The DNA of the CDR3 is TGCGCTATCCAAAGGACCATTCAAGAGACCCAGTACTTC.

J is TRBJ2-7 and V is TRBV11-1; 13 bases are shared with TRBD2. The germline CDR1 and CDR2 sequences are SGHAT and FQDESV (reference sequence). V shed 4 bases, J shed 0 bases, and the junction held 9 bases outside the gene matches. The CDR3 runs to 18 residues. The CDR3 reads CASSWTSGSLPPSYEQYF. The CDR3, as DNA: TGTGCCAGCAGCTGGACTAGCGGGAGCCTACCCCCCTCCTACGAGCAGTACTTC. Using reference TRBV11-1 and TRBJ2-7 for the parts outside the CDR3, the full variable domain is EAEVAQSPRYKITEKSQAVAFWCDPISGHATLYWYRQILGQGPELLVQFQDESVVDDSQLPKDRFSAERLKGVDSTLKIQPAELGDSAMYLCASSWTSGSLPPSYEQYFGPGTRLTVT.

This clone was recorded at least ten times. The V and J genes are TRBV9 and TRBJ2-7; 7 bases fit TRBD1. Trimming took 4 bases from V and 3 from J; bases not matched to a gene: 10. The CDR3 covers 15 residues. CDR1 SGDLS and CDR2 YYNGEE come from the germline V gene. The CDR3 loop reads CASSPRDSPYYEQYF. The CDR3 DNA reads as TGTGCCAGCAGCCCCCGGGACAGTCCTTACTACGAGCAGTACTTC.

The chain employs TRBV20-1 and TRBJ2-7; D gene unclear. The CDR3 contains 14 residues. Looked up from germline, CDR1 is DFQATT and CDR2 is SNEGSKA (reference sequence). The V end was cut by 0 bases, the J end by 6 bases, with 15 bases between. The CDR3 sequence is CSARDSRHVSEQYF. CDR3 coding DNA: TGCAGTGCTAGAGATTCGCGGCATGTAAGCGAGCAGTACTTC.

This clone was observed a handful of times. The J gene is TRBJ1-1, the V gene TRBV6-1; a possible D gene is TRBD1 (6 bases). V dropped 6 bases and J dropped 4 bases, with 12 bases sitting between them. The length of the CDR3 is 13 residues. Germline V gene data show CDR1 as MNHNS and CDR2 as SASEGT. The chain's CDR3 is CASREGVPTEAFF. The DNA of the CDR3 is TGTGCCAGCAGGGAGGGGGTTCCCACTGAAGCTTTCTTT.

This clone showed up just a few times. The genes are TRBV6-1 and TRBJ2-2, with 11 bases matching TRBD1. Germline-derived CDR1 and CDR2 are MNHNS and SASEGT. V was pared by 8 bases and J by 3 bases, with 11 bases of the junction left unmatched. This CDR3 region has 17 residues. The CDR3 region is CASRDRGVFGDTGELFF. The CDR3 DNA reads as TGTGCCAGCCGGGACAGGGGGGTTTTTGGAGACACCGGGGAGCTGTTTTTT.

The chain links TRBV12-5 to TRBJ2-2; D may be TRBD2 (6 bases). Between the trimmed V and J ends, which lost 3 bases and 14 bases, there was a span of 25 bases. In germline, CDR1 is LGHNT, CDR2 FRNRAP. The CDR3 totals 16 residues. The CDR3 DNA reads TGTGCTAGTGGTTTTGAAGACGGGAGAGGGACCGTGGATCTGTTTTTT. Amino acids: CASGFEDGRGTVDLFF.

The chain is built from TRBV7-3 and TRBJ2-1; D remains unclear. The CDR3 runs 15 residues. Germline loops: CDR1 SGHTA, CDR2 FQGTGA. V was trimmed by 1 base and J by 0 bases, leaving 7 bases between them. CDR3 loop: CASSLRADSYNEQFF. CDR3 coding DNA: TGTGCCAGCAGCTTAAGGGCAGACTCCTACAATGAGCAGTTCTTC.

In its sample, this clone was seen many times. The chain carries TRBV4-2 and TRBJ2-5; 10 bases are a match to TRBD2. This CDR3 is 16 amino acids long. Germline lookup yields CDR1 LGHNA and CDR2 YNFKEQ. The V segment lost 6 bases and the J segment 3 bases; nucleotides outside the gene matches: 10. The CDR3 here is CASRGGIAGGEETQYF. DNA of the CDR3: TGTGCCAGCAGGGGAGGTATAGCGGGGGGAGAAGAGACCCAGTACTTC.

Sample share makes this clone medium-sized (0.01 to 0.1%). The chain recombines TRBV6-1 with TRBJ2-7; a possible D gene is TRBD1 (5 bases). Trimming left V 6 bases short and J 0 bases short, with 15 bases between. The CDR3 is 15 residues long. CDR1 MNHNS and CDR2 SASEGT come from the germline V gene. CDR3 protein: CASREYRPSSYEQYF. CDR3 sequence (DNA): TGTGCCAGCAGAGAATACAGGCCTAGCTCCTACGAGCAGTACTTC.

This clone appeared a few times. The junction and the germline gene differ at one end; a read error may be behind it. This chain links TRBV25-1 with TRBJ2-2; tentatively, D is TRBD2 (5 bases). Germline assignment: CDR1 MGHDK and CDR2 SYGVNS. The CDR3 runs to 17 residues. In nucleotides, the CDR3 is TGTGCCAGAAGTGAAAATGATATCGGGGCGAACACCGGGGAGCTGTTTTTT. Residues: CARSENDIGANTGELFF.

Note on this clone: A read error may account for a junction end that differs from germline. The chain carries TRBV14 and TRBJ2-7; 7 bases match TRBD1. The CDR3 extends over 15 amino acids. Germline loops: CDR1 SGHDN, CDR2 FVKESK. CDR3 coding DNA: TGTGCCATCAGCCAAGTCCCGGGTAGACAGGGTAGGCAGTACTTC. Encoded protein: CAISQVPGRQGRQYF.

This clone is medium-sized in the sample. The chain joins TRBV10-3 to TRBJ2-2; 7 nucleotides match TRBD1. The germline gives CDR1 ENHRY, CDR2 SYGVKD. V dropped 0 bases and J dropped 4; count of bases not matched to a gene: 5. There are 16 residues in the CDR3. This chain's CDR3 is CAISESRRGRTGELFF. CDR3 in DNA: TGTGCCATCAGTGAGTCGAGAAGGGGGCGCACCGGGGAGCTGTTTTTT.

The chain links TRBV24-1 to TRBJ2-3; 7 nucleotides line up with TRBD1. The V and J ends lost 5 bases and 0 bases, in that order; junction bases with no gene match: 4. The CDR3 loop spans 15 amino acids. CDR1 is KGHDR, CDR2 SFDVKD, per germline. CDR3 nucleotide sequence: TGTGCCACCAGTGTCATCAGGGGGAGCACAGATACGCAGTATTTT. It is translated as CATSVIRGSTDTQYF.

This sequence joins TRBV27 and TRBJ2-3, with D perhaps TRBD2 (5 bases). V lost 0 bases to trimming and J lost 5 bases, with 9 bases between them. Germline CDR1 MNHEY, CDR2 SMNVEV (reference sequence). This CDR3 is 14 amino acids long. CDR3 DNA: TGTGCCAGCAGTTTATCCGGGATAGGAGATACGCAGTATTTT. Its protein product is CASSLSGIGDTQYF.

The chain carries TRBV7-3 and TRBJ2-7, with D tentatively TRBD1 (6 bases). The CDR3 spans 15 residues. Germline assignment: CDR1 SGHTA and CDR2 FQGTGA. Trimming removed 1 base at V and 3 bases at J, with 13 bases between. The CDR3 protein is CASSLIPGVSYEQYF. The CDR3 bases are TGTGCCAGCAGCTTAATCCCAGGGGTAAGCTACGAGCAGTACTTC.

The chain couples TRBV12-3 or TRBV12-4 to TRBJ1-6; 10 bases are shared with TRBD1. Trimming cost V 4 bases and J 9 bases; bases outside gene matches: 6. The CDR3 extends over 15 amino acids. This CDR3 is CASSWAGQGFSPLHF. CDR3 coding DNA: TGTGCCAGCAGTTGGGCGGGACAGGGGTTTTCACCCCTCCACTTT.

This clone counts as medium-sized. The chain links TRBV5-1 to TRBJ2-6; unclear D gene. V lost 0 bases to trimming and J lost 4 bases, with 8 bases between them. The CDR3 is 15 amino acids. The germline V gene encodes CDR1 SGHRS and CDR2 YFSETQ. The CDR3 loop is CASSLAPGGANVLTF. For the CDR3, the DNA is TGCGCCAGCAGCTTGGCCCCCGGCGGGGCCAACGTCCTGACTTTC.

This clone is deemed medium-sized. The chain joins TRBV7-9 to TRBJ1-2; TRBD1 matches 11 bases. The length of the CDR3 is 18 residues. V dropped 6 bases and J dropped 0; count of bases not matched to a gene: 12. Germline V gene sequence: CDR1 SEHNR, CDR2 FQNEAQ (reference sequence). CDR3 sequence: CASSHAPGQGDANYGYTF. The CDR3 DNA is TGTGCCAGCAGTCACGCACCGGGACAGGGGGACGCTAACTATGGCTACACCTTC.

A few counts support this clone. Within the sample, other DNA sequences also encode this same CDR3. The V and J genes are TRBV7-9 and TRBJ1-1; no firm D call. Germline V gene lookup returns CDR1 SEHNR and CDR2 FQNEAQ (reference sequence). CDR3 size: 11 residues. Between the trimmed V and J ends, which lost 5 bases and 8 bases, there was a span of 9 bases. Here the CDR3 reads CASSGSLEAFF. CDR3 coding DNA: TGTGCCAGCAGCGGTAGTCTAGAAGCTTTCTTT.

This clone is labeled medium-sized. CDR3 DNA: TGTGCCACCAGAGACTGGCAGGGTAACTCCTACAATGAGCAGTTCTTC. Amino acids: CATRDWQGNSYNEQFF. This chain joins TRBV15 and TRBJ2-1; possibly TRBD1 for D (5 bases). The V end was cut by 6 bases, the J end by 0 bases, with 15 bases between. The length of the CDR3 is 16 residues. Germline V lookup: CDR1 LNHNV, CDR2 YYDKDF (reference sequence). The entire variable domain, with the rest obtained from reference TRBV15 and TRBJ2-1, is as follows: DAMVIQNPRYQVTQFGKPVTLSCSQTLNHNVMYWYQQKSSQAPKLLFHYYDKDFNNEADTPDNFQSRRPNTSFCFLDIRSPGLGDTAMYLCATRDWQGNSYNEQFFGPGTRLTVL.